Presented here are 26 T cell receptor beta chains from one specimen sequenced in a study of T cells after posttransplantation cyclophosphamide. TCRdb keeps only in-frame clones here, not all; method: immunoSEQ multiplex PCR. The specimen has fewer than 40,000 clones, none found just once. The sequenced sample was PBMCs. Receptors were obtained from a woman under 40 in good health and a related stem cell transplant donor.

The CDR3 here is CASSQGSRANIQYF. In DNA, the CDR3 is TGCGCCAGCAGCCAAGGGAGCAGGGCAAACATTCAGTACTTC. The J gene is TRBJ2-4, the V gene TRBV4-1; a weak D match, TRBD1 (5 bases). This CDR3 region has 14 residues. Germline V CDR1 and CDR2: MGHRA, YSYEKL. V lost 1 base, J lost 6 bases, and 10 bases lay in between.

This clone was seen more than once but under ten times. CDR3 coding DNA: TGTGCCAGCAGTTACTCGAGACAGGTGGGGGAAAAACTGTTTTTT. Its protein product is CASSYSRQVGEKLFF. This sequence joins TRBV6-5 and TRBJ1-4; TRBD1 is a possible D gene (6 bases). The germline CDR1 and CDR2 sequences are MNHEY and SVGAGI. The CDR3 runs to 15 residues. V lost 0 bases and J lost 8, with 13 bases in between.

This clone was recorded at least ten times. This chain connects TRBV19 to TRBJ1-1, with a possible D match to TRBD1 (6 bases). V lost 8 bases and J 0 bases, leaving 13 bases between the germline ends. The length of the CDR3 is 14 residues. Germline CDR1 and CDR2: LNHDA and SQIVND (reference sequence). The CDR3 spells CASGHREMNTEAFF. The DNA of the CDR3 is TGTGCCAGTGGCCACAGGGAGATGAACACTGAAGCTTTCTTT.

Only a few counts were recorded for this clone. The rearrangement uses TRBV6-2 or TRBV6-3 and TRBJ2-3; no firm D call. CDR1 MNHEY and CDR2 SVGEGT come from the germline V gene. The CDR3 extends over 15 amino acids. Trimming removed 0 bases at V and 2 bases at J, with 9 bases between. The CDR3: CASSYSRLITDTQYF. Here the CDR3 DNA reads TGTGCCAGCAGTTACTCCCGACTCATCACAGATACGCAGTATTTT.

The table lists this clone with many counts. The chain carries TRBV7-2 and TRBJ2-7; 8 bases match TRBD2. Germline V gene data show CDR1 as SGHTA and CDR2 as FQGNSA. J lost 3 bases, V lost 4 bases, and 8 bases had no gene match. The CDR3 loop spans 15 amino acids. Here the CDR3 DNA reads TGTGCCAGCAGCTACCGACCGGGACTAGACTACGAGCAGTACTTC. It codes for CASSYRPGLDYEQYF. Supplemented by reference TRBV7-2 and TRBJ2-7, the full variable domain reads GAGVSQSPSNKVTEKGKDVELRCDPISGHTALYWYRQSLGQGLEFLIYFQGNSAPDKSGLPSDRFSAERTGGSVSTLTIQRTQQEDSAVYLCASSYRPGLDYEQYFGPGTRLTVT.

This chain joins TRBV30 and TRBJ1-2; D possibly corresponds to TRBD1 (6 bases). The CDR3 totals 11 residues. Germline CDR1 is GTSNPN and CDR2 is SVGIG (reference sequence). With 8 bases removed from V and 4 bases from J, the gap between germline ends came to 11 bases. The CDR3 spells CARQESYGYTF. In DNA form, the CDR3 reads TGTGCCCGACAGGAGTCCTATGGCTACACCTTC. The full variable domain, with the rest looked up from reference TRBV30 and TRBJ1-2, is SQTIHQWPATLVQPVGSPLSLECTVEGTSNPNLYWYRQAAGRGLQLLFYSVGIGQISSEVPQNLSASRPQDRQFILSSKKLLLSDSGFYLCARQESYGYTFGSGTRLTVV.

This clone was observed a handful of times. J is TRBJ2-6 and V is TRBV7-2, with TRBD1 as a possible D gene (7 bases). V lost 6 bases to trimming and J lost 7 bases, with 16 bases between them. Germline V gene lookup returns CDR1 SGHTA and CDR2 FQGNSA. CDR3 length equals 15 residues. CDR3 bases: TGTGCCAGCAGACGACAGGGACTTGGAGCCAACGTCCTGACTTTC. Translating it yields CASRRQGLGANVLTF. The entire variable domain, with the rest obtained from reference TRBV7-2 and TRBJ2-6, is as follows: GAGVSQSPSNKVTEKGKDVELRCDPISGHTALYWYRQSLGQGLEFLIYFQGNSAPDKSGLPSDRFSAERTGGSVSTLTIQRTQQEDSAVYLCASRRQGLGANVLTFGAGSRLTVL.

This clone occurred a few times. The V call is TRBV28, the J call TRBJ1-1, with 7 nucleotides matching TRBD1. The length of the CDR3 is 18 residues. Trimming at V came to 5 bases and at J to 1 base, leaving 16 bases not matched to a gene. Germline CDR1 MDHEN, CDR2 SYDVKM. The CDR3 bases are TGTGCCAGCAGTCCCCCCGCAACAGGGGTGAAGGGGAACACTGAAGCTTTCTTT. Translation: CASSPPATGVKGNTEAFF. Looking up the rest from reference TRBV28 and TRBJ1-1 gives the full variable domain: DVKVTQSSRYLVKRTGEKVFLECVQDMDHENMFWYRQDPGLGLRLIYFSYDVKMKEKGDIPEGYSVSREKKERFSLILESASTNQTSMYLCASSPPATGVKGNTEAFFGQGTRLTVV.

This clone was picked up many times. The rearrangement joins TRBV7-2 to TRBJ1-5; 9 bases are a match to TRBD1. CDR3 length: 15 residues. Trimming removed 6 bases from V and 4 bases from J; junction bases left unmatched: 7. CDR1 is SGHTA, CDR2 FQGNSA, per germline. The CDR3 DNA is TGTGCCAGCAGACTTGGGGACAGGGTAAATCAGCCCCAGCATTTT. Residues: CASRLGDRVNQPQHF.

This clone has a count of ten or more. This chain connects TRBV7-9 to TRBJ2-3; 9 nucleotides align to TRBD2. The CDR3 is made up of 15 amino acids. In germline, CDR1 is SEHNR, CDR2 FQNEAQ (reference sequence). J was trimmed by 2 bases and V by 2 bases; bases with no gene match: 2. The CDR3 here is CASSLSSGDTDTQYF. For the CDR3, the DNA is TGTGCCAGCAGCTTATCTAGCGGGGACACAGATACGCAGTATTTT.

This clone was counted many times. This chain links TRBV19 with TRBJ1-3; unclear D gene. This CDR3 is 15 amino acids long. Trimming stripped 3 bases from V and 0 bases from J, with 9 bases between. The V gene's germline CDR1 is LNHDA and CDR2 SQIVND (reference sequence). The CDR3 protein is CASSIAAGSGNTIYF. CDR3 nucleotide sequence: TGTGCCAGTAGTATCGCGGCGGGCTCTGGAAACACCATATATTTT.

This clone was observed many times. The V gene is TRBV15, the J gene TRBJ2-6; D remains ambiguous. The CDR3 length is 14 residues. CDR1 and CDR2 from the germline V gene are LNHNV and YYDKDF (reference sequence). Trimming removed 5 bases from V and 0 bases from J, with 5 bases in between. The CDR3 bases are TGTGCCACCAGCCAGCGCTCTGGGGCCAACGTCCTGACTTTC. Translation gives CATSQRSGANVLTF.

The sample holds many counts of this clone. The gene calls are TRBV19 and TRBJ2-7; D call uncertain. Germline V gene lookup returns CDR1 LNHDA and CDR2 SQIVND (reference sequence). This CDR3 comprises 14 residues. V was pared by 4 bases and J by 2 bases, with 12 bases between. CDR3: CASSTRRVPYEQYF. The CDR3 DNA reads TGTGCCAGTAGTACCCGCCGGGTCCCCTACGAGCAGTACTTC.

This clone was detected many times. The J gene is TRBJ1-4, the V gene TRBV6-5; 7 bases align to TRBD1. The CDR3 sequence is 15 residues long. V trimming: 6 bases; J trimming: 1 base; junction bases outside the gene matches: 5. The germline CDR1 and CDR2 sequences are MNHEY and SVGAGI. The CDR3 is CASSLRGLTNEKLFF. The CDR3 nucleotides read TGTGCCAGCAGCCTAAGGGGGCTAACTAATGAAAAACTGTTTTTT.

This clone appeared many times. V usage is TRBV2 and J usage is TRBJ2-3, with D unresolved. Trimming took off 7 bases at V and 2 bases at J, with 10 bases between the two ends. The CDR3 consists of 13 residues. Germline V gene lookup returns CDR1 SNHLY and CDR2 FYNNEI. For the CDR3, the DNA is TGTGCCAGCACGATGGGCATCACAGATACGCAGTATTTT. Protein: CASTMGITDTQYF. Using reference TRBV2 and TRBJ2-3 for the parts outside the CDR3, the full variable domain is EPEVTQTPSHQVTQMGQEVILRCVPISNHLYFYWYRQILGQKVEFLVSFYNNEISEKSEIFDDQFSVERPDGSNFTLKIRSTKLEDSAMYFCASTMGITDTQYFGPGTRLTVL.

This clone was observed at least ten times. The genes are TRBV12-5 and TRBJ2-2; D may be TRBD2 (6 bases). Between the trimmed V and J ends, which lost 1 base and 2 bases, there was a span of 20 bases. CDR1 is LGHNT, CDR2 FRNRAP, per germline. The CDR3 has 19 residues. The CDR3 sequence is CASGLAHPNRGINTGELFF. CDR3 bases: TGTGCTAGTGGTTTGGCTCATCCCAATCGCGGGATAAACACCGGGGAGCTGTTTTTT.

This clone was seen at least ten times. In nucleotides, the CDR3 is TGTGCCAGCAGCGAGCAGGGAAATCAGCCCCAGCATTTT. Its protein product is CASSEQGNQPQHF. The rearrangement joins TRBV5-4 to TRBJ1-5; D may be TRBD1 (5 bases). The CDR3 runs to 13 residues. V lost 4 bases to trimming and J lost 4 bases, with 9 bases between them. Germline CDR1 is SGHNT and CDR2 is YYREEE (reference sequence).

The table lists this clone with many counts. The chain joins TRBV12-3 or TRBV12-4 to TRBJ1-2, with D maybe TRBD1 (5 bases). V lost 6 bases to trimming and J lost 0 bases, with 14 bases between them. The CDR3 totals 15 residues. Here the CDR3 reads CASSPQAGANYGYTF. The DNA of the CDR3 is TGTGCCAGCAGCCCCCAAGCGGGGGCTAACTATGGCTACACCTTC.

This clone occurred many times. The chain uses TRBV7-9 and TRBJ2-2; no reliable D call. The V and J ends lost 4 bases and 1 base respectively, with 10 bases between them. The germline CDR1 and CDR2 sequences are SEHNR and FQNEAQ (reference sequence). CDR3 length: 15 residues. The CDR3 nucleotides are TGTGCCAGCAGCTACGACTTCCTGAACACCGGGGAGCTGTTTTTT. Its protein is CASSYDFLNTGELFF.

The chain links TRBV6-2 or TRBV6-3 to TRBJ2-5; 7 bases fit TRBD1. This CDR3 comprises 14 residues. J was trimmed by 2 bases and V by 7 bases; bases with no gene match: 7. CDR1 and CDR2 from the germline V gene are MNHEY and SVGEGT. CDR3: CASTLPGQQETQYF. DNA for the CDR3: TGTGCCAGCACTCTCCCGGGACAGCAAGAGACCCAGTACTTC.

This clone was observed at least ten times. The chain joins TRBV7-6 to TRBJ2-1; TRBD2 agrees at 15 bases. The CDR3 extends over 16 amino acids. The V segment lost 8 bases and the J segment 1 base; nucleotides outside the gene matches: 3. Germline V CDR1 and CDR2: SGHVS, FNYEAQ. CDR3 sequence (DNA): TGTGCCAGCGGGACTAGCGGGGGGACGTCCTACAATGAGCAGTTCTTC. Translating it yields CASGTSGGTSYNEQFF.

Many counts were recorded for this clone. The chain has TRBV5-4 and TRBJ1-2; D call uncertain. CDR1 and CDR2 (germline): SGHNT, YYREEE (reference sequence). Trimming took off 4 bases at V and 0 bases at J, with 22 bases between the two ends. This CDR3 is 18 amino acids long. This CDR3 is CASSINVGRRFSNYGYTF. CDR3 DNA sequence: TGTGCCAGCAGCATAAACGTCGGCAGGAGATTTTCTAACTATGGCTACACCTTC.

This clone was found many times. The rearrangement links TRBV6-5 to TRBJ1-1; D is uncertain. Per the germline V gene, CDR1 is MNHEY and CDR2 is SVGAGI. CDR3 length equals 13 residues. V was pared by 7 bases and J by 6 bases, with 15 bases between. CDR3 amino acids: CASTPRGGSEAFF. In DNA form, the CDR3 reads TGTGCCAGCACCCCTCGGGGAGGGTCTGAAGCTTTCTTT.

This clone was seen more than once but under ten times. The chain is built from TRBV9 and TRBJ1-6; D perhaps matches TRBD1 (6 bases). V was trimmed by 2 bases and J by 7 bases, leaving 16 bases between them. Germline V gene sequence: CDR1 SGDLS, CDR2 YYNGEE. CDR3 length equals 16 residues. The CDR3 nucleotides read TGTGCCAGCAGCGTTGGGGGCAATACGTTAAATTCACCCCTCCACTTT. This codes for CASSVGGNTLNSPLHF.

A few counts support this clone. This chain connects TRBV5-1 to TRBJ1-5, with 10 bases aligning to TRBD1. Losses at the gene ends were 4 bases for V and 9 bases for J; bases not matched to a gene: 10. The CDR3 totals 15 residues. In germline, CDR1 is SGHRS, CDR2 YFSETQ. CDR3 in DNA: TGCGCCAGCAGCCTGGATGGACAGGGGGTTACGCCCCAGCATTTT. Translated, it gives CASSLDGQGVTPQHF.

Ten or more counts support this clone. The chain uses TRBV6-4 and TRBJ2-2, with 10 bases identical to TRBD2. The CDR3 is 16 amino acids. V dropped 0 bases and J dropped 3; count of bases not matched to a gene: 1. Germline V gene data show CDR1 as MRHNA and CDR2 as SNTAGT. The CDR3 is CASSDSSGGDTGELFF. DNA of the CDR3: TGTGCCAGCAGTGACTCGAGCGGGGGGGACACCGGGGAGCTGTTTTTT.